This T cell receptor beta chain was recorded in a study of blood T cells in healthy people across ages. Study-wide points: Long-lived and aged donors differed, with more naive CD4+ cells and higher diversity in the long-lived. Per million T cells, TCR beta diversity dropped about linearly as age rose.

V gave up 5 bases and J gave up 4 bases, with 11 bases separating them. The CDR3 runs to 13 residues. CDR1 is SEHNR, CDR2 FQNEAQ, per germline (reference sequence). Comment on this clonotype: Its antigen is not known.

The people who gave samples were healthy Caucasians from Russia, aged roughly 6 to 95. Using a J-beta primer mix together with a sample-barcoded 5' primer, a second PCR was run for about 6 to 12 cycles. A template-switch adaptor with 12 random nucleotides tagged each cDNA molecule. TCRdb re-derived calls from the 5' RACE reads in MiXCR, one entry per CDR3 protein. The sample has hundreds of thousands of distinct CDR3 sequences, under 50% seen once; the top ten hold roughly 13%. The sample consisted of blood. J is TRBJ1-2 and V is TRBV7-9; D unresolved. The receptor's source is a young man in good health. The CDR3 region is CASSTQLTYGYTF. CDR3 DNA sequence: TGTGCCAGCAGCACACAGCTGACCTATGGCTACACCTTC.